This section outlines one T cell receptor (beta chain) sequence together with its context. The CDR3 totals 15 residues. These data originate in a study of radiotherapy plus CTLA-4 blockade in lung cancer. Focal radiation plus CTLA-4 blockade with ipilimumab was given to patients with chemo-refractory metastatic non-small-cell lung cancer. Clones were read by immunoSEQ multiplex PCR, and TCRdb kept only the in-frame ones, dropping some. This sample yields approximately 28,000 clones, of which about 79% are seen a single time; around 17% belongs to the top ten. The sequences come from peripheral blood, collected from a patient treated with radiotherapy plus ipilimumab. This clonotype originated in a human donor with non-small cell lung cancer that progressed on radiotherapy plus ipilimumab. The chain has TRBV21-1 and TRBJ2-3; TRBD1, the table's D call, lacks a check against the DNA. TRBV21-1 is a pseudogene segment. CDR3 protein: CASSKVGTPTDTQYF. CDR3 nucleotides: TGTGCCAGCAGCAAAGTTGGGACACCGACAGATACGCAGTATTTT.